These 14 T cell receptor beta chains came from one sample sequenced in a study of T-cell reconstitution after alpha-beta-depleted transplantation in children. Unique molecular identifiers were incorporated during preparation of the TCRbeta library. One entry per CDR3 protein results from TCRdb running MiXCR on the PCR reads. The data show over 550,000 distinct CDR3 sequences, roughly 10% seen once. The material sequenced was PBMCs from the stem cell graft donor, taken from the stem cell graft. Receptor source: a human donor who donated a stem cell graft to a child with acute myeloid leukemia.

This clonotype was counted at least ten times. V is TRBV29-1 and J is TRBJ2-3, with a possible D match to TRBD1 (6 bases). V was trimmed by 7 bases and J by 0 bases, leaving 14 bases between them. Germline values: CDR1 SQVTM, CDR2 ANQGSEA. The CDR3 contains 14 residues. CDR3 protein: CSAGQGTSTDTQYF. For the CDR3, the DNA is TGCAGCGCGGGCCAGGGGACCAGCACAGATACGCAGTATTTT.

This clonotype was found many times. The chain is built from TRBV27 and TRBJ2-5; D uncertain. Germline V gene sequence: CDR1 MNHEY, CDR2 SMNVEV (reference sequence). V lost 5 bases, J lost 5 bases, and 18 bases lay in between. This CDR3 contains 15 residues. This CDR3 reads CASSPRPVVLETQYF. The CDR3 region has the DNA TGTGCCAGCAGTCCCCGCCCGGTGGTATTGGAGACCCAGTACTTC.

In its sample, this clonotype was seen a few times. This rearrangement joins TRBV7-2 to TRBJ1-2; D is uncertain. V dropped 4 bases and J dropped 0 bases, with 9 bases sitting between them. From germline, CDR1 is SGHTA and CDR2 FQGNSA. CDR3 length equals 14 residues. The CDR3 nucleotides are TGTGCCAGCAGCTCTTTTCAGCCTAACTATGGCTACACCTTC. It is translated as CASSSFQPNYGYTF. The full variable domain, its missing parts supplied by reference TRBV7-2 and TRBJ1-2, is GAGVSQSPSNKVTEKGKDVELRCDPISGHTALYWYRQSLGQGLEFLIYFQGNSAPDKSGLPSDRFSAERTGGSVSTLTIQRTQQEDSAVYLCASSSFQPNYGYTFGSGTRLTVV.

Ten or more counts support this clonotype. V is TRBV4-3 and J is TRBJ2-2; TRBD1 or TRBD2 may be the D gene (6 bases each). The germline CDR1 and CDR2 sequences are LGHNA and YSLEER. This CDR3 has 17 amino acids. V was shortened by 2 bases and J by 7 bases, with 20 bases between the two germline ends. The CDR3 loop reads CASSQLTGGTGSGELFF. CDR3 DNA: TGCGCCAGCAGCCAACTAACCGGGGGCACGGGGAGCGGGGAGCTGTTTTTT.

This clonotype was seen only a few times. The rearrangement joins TRBV5-1 to TRBJ2-1, with 10 bases matching TRBD2. The CDR3 is made up of 17 amino acids. Germline CDR1 SGHRS, CDR2 YFSETQ. The V gene end was trimmed by 3 bases and the J gene end by 6 bases; junction bases not matched to a gene: 12. The CDR3 sequence: CASSSTGEREGRNEQFF. The CDR3 region has the DNA TGCGCCAGCAGCTCAACTGGTGAGCGGGAGGGCCGCAATGAGCAGTTCTTC.

This clonotype was detected ten times or more. The V gene is TRBV6-2 or TRBV6-3, the J gene TRBJ1-1, with 12 bases matching TRBD1. This CDR3 contains 15 residues. Trimming removed 6 bases from V and 8 bases from J; junction bases left unmatched: 10. Germline assignment: CDR1 MNHEY and CDR2 SVGEGT. CDR3 coding DNA: TGTGCCAGCAGCCCCCCCGGGACAGGGGGCGGCGAAGCTTTCTTT. This encodes CASSPPGTGGGEAFF.

The chain couples TRBV28 to TRBJ2-1; 11 nucleotides align to TRBD2. Per germline, CDR1 MDHEN and CDR2 SYDVKM. The V gene end was trimmed by 3 bases and the J gene end by 9 bases; junction bases not matched to a gene: 10. This CDR3 comprises 16 residues. CDR3 residues: CASSFFSGRAFPEQFF. The CDR3, as DNA: TGTGCCAGCAGTTTTTTTAGCGGGAGGGCCTTCCCTGAGCAGTTCTTC. Together with reference TRBV28 and TRBJ2-1, the CDR3 gives the full variable domain: DVKVTQSSRYLVKRTGEKVFLECVQDMDHENMFWYRQDPGLGLRLIYFSYDVKMKEKGDIPEGYSVSREKKERFSLILESASTNQTSMYLCASSFFSGRAFPEQFFGPGTRLTVL.

Details on this clonotype: This may come from a read error, since a much larger clone is one base off. V usage is TRBV11-3 and J usage is TRBJ2-2; 10 nucleotides match TRBD2. The CDR3 is 17 amino acids. Germline-derived CDR1 and CDR2 are SGHNT and YENEEA. The CDR3 nucleotides are TGTGCCAGCAGCTTCACTAGCGGGACCCCGAAGGCCGGGGAGCTGTATTTT. This encodes CASSFTSGTPKAGELYF.

V and J are TRBV10-3 and TRBJ2-7; 8 nucleotides agree with TRBD2. The CDR3 runs 14 residues. Trimming removed 6 bases from V and 2 bases from J; junction bases left unmatched: 6. Germline CDR1 is ENHRY and CDR2 is SYGVKD. CDR3 DNA: TGTGCCATCAGGGGAACTAGCGGTCCCTACGAGCAGTACTTC. Translated, it gives CAIRGTSGPYEQYF.

In this sample, this clonotype turned up many times. The rearrangement uses TRBV20-1 and TRBJ2-3, with TRBD2 matching over 12 bases. The CDR3 length is 16 residues. The V segment lost 6 bases and the J segment 0 bases; nucleotides outside the gene matches: 7. Germline V lookup: CDR1 DFQATT, CDR2 SNEGSKA (reference sequence). The CDR3 region is CSAVPGTSGSTDTQYF. Here the CDR3 DNA reads TGCAGTGCAGTCCCCGGGACTAGCGGGAGCACAGATACGCAGTATTTT.

This clonotype has more than one count but fewer than ten. This chain connects TRBV7-2 to TRBJ2-3; 9 bases align to TRBD2. The ends lost 3 bases at V and 1 base at J; junction bases unmatched: 11. The germline V gene has CDR1 SGHTA and CDR2 FQGNSA. The CDR3 covers 18 residues. CDR3 bases: TGTGCCAGCAGCTTTGGGCTAGCGGGACCTGGGGGCACAGATACGCAGTATTTT. This encodes CASSFGLAGPGGTDTQYF.

The genes are TRBV5-4 and TRBJ2-2; weak D call: TRBD1 (5 bases). Germline CDR1 SGHNT, CDR2 YYREEE (reference sequence). V lost 1 base, J lost 6 bases, and 10 bases lay in between. This CDR3 is built from 14 residues. CDR3 in DNA: TGTGCCAGCAGCTTGATTGAAGGGGCCGGGGAGCTGTTTTTT. Translated, it gives CASSLIEGAGELFF.

CDR3 sequence: CSAYGKRDTYNEQFF. For the CDR3, the DNA is TGCAGTGCTTATGGGAAGCGGGACACCTACAATGAGCAGTTCTTC. The chain employs TRBV20-1 and TRBJ2-1, with D possibly being TRBD2 (7 bases). CDR1 and CDR2 from the germline V gene are DFQATT and SNEGSKA (reference sequence). Trimming removed 5 bases from V and 2 bases from J, with 16 bases in between. This CDR3 region has 15 residues.

This clonotype has only a few counts. The chain recombines TRBV4-1 with TRBJ2-6, with 9 positions matching TRBD2. The CDR3 spans 22 residues. Trimming took 0 bases from V and 0 from J; bases not matched to a gene: 15. The germline V gene has CDR1 MGHRA and CDR2 YSYEKL. The CDR3 DNA reads TGCGCCAGCAGCCAAGACCCAACGATTAGCGGGAGAATTAGCTCTGGGGCCAACGTCCTGACTTTC. This codes for CASSQDPTISGRISSGANVLTF.